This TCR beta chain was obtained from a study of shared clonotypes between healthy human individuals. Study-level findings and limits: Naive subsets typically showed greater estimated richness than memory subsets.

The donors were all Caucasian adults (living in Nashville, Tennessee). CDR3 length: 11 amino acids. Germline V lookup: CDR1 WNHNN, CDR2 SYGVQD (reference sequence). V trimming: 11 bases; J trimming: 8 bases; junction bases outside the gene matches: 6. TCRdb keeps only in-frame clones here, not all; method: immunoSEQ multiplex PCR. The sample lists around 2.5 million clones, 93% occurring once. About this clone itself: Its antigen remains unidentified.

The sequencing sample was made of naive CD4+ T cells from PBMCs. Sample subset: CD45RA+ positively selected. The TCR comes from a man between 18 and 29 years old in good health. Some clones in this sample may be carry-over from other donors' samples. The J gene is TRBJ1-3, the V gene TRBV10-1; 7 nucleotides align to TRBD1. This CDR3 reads CAPPGTDTIYF. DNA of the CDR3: TGCGCCCCGCCGGGGACAGACACCATATATTTT.